Listed below are T cell receptor beta chains from one sample, sequenced in a study of cytomegalovirus exposure and HLA in healthy donors. Sequencing was performed with immunoSEQ multiplex PCR; in TCRdb, only in-frame clones are kept and a portion is missing. The table includes about 190,000 clones, approximately 85% detected once. The sample was PBMCs. Every receptor here comes from a woman aged 18 to 35 in good health and CMV-seronegative. The CDR3 runs from the conserved cysteine through the conserved F or W. A D gene is named only where the DNA matches it firmly. Only part of the rows carry a size: once, few, many, or a class if the clone is expanded.

size,J,D,V,CDR3,DNA
NA,TRBJ2-6,NA,TRBV25-1,CASIGISGANVLTF,TGTGCCAGCATCGGTATCTCTGGGGCCAACGTCCTGACTTTC
once,TRBJ2-1,TRBD2,TRBV29-1,CSVQGLAGGGNEQFF,TGCAGCGTCCAAGGACTAGCGGGAGGCGGCAATGAGCAGTTCTTC
once,TRBJ2-1,TRBD2,TRBV6-5,CASSRTSGNYNEQFF,TGTGCCAGCAGTAGGACTAGCGGGAACTACAATGAGCAGTTCTTC
NA,TRBJ2-7,TRBD1,TRBV7-9,CATPRDRPGASYEQYF,TGTGCCACCCCACGGGACAGGCCCGGAGCGAGCTACGAGCAGTACTTC
NA,TRBJ2-7,NA,TRBV27,CASGDYEQYF,TGTGCCAGCGGAGATTACGAGCAGTACTTC
NA,TRBJ1-1,NA,TRBV5-1,CASSLTGITEAFF,TGCGCCAGCAGCTTAACAGGGATCACTGAAGCTTTCTTT
NA,TRBJ2-7,NA,TRBV11-2,CASSLERGYEQYF,TGTGCCAGCAGCTTAGAACGGGGATACGAGCAGTACTTC
NA,TRBJ1-5,TRBD1,TRBV6-1,CASSLGTGYNQPQHF,TGTGCCAGCAGTCTCGGGACAGGGTACAATCAGCCCCAGCATTTT
once,TRBJ2-1,TRBD1,TRBV25-1,CASRGDRGFVVEQFF,TGTGCCAGCAGAGGGGACAGGGGATTTGTGGTTGAGCAGTTCTTC
once,TRBJ2-7,NA,TRBV11-1,CASSLGLVNLPEQYF,TGTGCCAGCAGCTTAGGTCTCGTCAATCTACCCGAACAGTACTTC
NA,TRBJ1-5,TRBD1,TRBV5-8,CASSSGQGIFSNQPQHF,TGTGCCAGCAGCTCTGGACAGGGCATTTTTAGCAATCAGCCCCAGCATTTT
NA,TRBJ2-7,TRBD2,TRBV27,CASSGGLAGRRYEQYF,TGTGCCAGCAGTGGGGGACTAGCGGGAAGACGCTACGAGCAGTACTTC
NA,TRBJ1-1,TRBD1,TRBV2,CASSPGDRVGNTEAFF,TGTGCCAGCAGTCCTGGGGACAGGGTAGGGAACACTGAAGCTTTCTTT
NA,TRBJ2-1,NA,TRBV5-4,CASSPVGGTYNEQFF,TGTGCCAGCAGTCCCGTTGGGGGGACTTACAATGAGCAGTTCTTC
few,TRBJ1-1,NA,TRBV29-1,CSGLWRNTEAFF,TGCAGCGGACTATGGAGAAACACTGAAGCTTTCTTT
NA,TRBJ1-1,NA,TRBV6-1,CASKYGQREAFF,TGTGCCAGCAAATATGGGCAGAGAGAAGCTTTCTTT
once,TRBJ1-1,NA,TRBV19,CASSRQNTEAFF,TGTGCCAGTAGTAGACAGAACACTGAAGCTTTCTTT
NA,TRBJ1-2,NA,TRBV9,CASSVATQGNYGYTF,TGTGCCAGCAGCGTAGCTACTCAGGGGAACTATGGCTACACCTTC
NA,TRBJ1-5,NA,TRBV28,CASSLLQGINQPQHF,TGTGCCAGCAGTTTGTTACAGGGAATAAATCAGCCCCAGCATTTT
NA,TRBJ2-6,TRBD1,TRBV27,CASSRQGNSGANVLTF,TGTGCCAGCAGTAGACAGGGGAACTCTGGGGCCAACGTCCTGACTTTC
NA,TRBJ1-5,NA,TRBV6-5,CASRRDYDRPQHF,TGTGCCAGCAGGCGCGACTATGATCGGCCCCAGCATTTT
NA,TRBJ2-3,TRBD2,TRBV11-3,CASSLVVTSGGTDTQYF,TGTGCCAGCAGCTTAGTTGTAACTAGCGGGGGTACAGATACGCAGTATTTT
NA,TRBJ2-2,NA,TRBV5-4,CASRKDSINTGELFF,TGTGCCAGCAGAAAGGACAGCATTAACACCGGGGAGCTGTTTTTT
NA,TRBJ1-1,NA,TRBV7-9,CASSLAGGHNTEAFF,TGTGCCAGCAGCTTGGCTGGTGGGCACAACACTGAAGCTTTCTTT
NA,TRBJ2-5,TRBD2,TRBV7-2,CASSLARLAEETQYF,TGTGCCAGCAGCTTAGCGCGACTAGCGGAAGAGACCCAGTACTTC
NA,TRBJ2-7,TRBD2,TRBV7-2,CASGKSGLADYEQYF,TGTGCCAGCGGTAAATCGGGACTAGCAGACTACGAGCAGTACTTC
NA,TRBJ1-6,NA,TRBV9,CASSEGDASPLHF,TGTGCCAGCAGCGAAGGGGATGCGTCACCCCTCCACTTT
NA,TRBJ1-6,TRBD1,TRBV5-1,CASSSFPGQGDPLHF,TGCGCCAGCAGCTCCTTTCCGGGACAGGGTGATCCCCTCCACTTT
NA,TRBJ1-1,NA,TRBV6-4,CASTSSPGNTEAFF,TGTGCCAGCACCTCCTCCCCCGGGAACACTGAAGCTTTCTTT
NA,TRBJ2-3,TRBD2,TRBV5-1,CASSLGSGGFTDTQYF,TGCGCCAGCAGCTTGGGTAGCGGGGGTTTCACAGATACGCAGTATTTT
NA,TRBJ2-7,TRBD1,TRBV29-1,CSVDGTGVSSEQYF,TGCAGCGTTGACGGGACAGGGGTTTCATCCGAGCAGTACTTC
NA,TRBJ1-2,NA,TRBV19,CASSIGTNNYGYTF,TGTGCCAGTAGTATAGGGACAAATAACTATGGCTACACCTTC
NA,TRBJ1-1,NA,TRBV9,CASSVVPNRAGNTEAFF,TGTGCCAGCAGCGTAGTCCCCAACAGGGCAGGGAACACTGAAGCTTTCTTT